The present TCR beta chain was sequenced within a study of blood T cell repertoires in COVID-19. Repertoires were generated with immunoSEQ multiplex PCR, while TCRdb's copy carries only in-frame clones and drops some. The sample lists around 26,000 clones, about 92% seen once, with around 2% in the top ten. V shed 8 bases, J shed 8 bases, and the junction held 16 bases outside the gene matches. The CDR3 extends over 15 amino acids. Germline CDR1 is MGHDK and CDR2 is SYGVNS. The V gene is TRBV25-1, the J gene TRBJ1-2; 8 bases are shared with TRBD1. Sequenced input: peripheral blood. This TCR derives from a human donor in a cohort sampled during active COVID-19. CDR3 in amino acids: CASATQGDRGRGYTF. DNA of the CDR3: TGTGCCAGCGCGACTCAAGGAGACAGGGGACGGGGCTACACCTTC.